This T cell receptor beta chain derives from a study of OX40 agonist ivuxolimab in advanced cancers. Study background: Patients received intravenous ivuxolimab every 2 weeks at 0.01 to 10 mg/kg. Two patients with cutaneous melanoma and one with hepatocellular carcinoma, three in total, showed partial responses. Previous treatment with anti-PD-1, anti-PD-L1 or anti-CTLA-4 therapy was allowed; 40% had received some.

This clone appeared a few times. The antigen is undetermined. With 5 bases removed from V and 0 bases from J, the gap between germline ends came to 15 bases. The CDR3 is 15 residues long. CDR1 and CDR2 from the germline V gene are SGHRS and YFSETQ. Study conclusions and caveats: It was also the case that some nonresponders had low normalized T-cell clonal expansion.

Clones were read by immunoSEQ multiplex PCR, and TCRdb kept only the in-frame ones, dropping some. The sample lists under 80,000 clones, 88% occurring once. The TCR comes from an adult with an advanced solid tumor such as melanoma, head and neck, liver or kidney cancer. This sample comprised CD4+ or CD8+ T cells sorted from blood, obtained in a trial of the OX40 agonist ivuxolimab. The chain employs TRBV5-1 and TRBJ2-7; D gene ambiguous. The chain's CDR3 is CASRRSVESSYEQYF. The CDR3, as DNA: TGCGCCAGCAGAAGGTCCGTTGAGAGCTCCTACGAGCAGTACTTC.